These T cell receptor beta chains were read from a single sample in a study of blood T cell repertoires in COVID-19. Sequencing used immunoSEQ multiplex PCR; TCRdb keeps in-frame clones, though not all of them. The repertoire includes roughly 120,000 clones, approximately 85% of them detected once, and around 3% sits in the top ten. The sequencing sample was made of peripheral blood. The receptors come from a woman of 80 years or more with COVID-19, enrolled during active disease. The CDR3 runs from the conserved cysteine through the conserved F or W. The D gene is left open where the match is weak. Not every row has a clone size; where given, it reads once, few, many or a size class.

D gene	clone size	V gene	J gene	CDR3 DNA	CDR3 protein
TRBD1	-	TRBV4-1	TRBJ1-5	TGCGCCAGCAGCCCACAGGGGTTACATCAGCCCCAGCATTTT	CASSPQGLHQPQHF
-	-	TRBV28	TRBJ2-3	TGTGCCAGCAGTTGGACGGGAGTGGGGGATACGCAGTATTTT	CASSWTGVGDTQYF
TRBD2	once	TRBV7-6	TRBJ2-5	TGTGCCAGCAGCCCCCTAGCGGGAGCCCCCCAAGAGACCCAGTACTTC	CASSPLAGAPQETQYF
-	once	TRBV9	TRBJ1-3	TGTGCCAGCAGCGTAGTCCCAGGGACTGGAAACACCATATATTTT	CASSVVPGTGNTIYF
-	-	TRBV2	TRBJ1-6	TGTGCCAGCAACAGGGATGGCTCCTATAATTCACCCCTCCACTTT	CASNRDGSYNSPLHF
-	-	TRBV7-2	TRBJ2-3	TGTGCCAGCAGCCCGCAACGGGGTCCAGATACGCAGTATTTT	CASSPQRGPDTQYF
TRBD2	-	TRBV5-1	TRBJ2-1	TGCGCCAGCAGCCAGGGGACTAGCGGGAGCTTCAATGAGCAGTTCTTC	CASSQGTSGSFNEQFF
-	-	TRBV6-2/TRBV6-3	TRBJ1-5	TGTGCCAGCAGTTACTCCGAGACAGGCTATCAGCCCCAGCATTTT	CASSYSETGYQPQHF
-	once	TRBV27	TRBJ2-1	TGTGCCAGCAGACCTCCTCCGTCGATGGCGACAAAGGCCGATGAGCAGTTCTTC	CASRPPPSMATKADEQFF
TRBD2	-	TRBV10-3	TRBJ2-3	TGTGCCATCAGCGAGGGACTAGCCGACACAGATACGCAGTATTTT	CAISEGLADTDTQYF
TRBD1	-	TRBV5-1	TRBJ1-6	TGCGCCAGCAGCGCGGACAGGGGTGGGTCACCCCTCCACTTT	CASSADRGGSPLHF